These T cell receptor beta chains were read from a single sample in a study of blood T cell repertoires in COVID-19. Profiling relied on immunoSEQ multiplex PCR, and the TCRdb table lists in-frame clones only, not all of them. The table has about 97,000 clones, 85% to 90% seen once. Sequenced material: peripheral blood. The receptor set was obtained from a human donor in a cohort sampled during active COVID-19. Each CDR3 is given with its conserved first and last residue.

cdr3_aa j_call v_call
CASSQQGLGEQYF TRBJ2-7 TRBV14
CSVEYPYNPYEQYF TRBJ2-7 TRBV29-1
CASSEMDTMNTEAFF TRBJ1-1 TRBV6-1
CASSSTWADTQYF TRBJ2-3 TRBV7-9
CATSDLGAYRGQNEKLFF TRBJ1-4 TRBV24-1
CASRLTEGAYNEQFF TRBJ2-1 TRBV6-5
CASRTSGARTDTQYF TRBJ2-3 TRBV3-1/TRBV3-2
CASSYGQGVSTQHF TRBJ1-5 TRBV5-6
CASSLSVPINEQFF TRBJ2-1 TRBV5-1
CASSIDWTPSSYNSPLHF TRBJ1-6 TRBV19
CASSLEGSTGELFF TRBJ2-2 TRBV5-1
CASSQDPGTNLYEQYF TRBJ2-7 TRBV4-2
CASSLARTGGYRDNEQFF TRBJ2-1 TRBV11-1
CASSEVSTGGYTEAFF TRBJ1-1 TRBV2
CATRTSGVHTQYF TRBJ2-3 TRBV3-1/TRBV3-2
CASSAGTLNTEAFF TRBJ1-1 TRBV9
CASSLIGNNYGYTF TRBJ1-2 TRBV5-1
CASSQQTGMNTEAFF TRBJ1-1 TRBV4-1
CASNERGGEEKLFF TRBJ1-4 TRBV25-1
CASSGLAGGSGTDTQYF TRBJ2-3 TRBV3-1/TRBV3-2
CASSLAPRNNEQFF TRBJ2-1 TRBV7-9
CAGSRGNYGYTF TRBJ1-2 TRBV9
CASSLDRVDTIYF TRBJ1-3 TRBV5-6
CASSHDRSTTNEKLFF TRBJ1-4 TRBV3-1/TRBV3-2
CASRGGVSNTGELFF TRBJ2-2 TRBV5-1
CASSPSLAGLGLNEQFF TRBJ2-1 TRBV11-3
CASSPSRGRNTEAFF TRBJ1-1 TRBV9
CASSLGTTYNEQFF TRBJ2-1 TRBV5-4
CASSVAASSHNEQFF TRBJ2-1 TRBV9
CASSGGRASGTLSSYNEQFF TRBJ2-1 TRBV9
CASTKGGQGDTEAFF TRBJ1-1 TRBV19
CASSEIEGQGRDTF TRBJ1-2 TRBV6-1
CASSLIVSGELFF TRBJ2-2 TRBV5-1
CASSPQDTGSMNTEAFF TRBJ1-1 TRBV18
CASSLAPYTEAFF TRBJ1-1 TRBV11-2
CASRWTGAYYEQYF TRBJ2-7 TRBV2
CASSQDLAGGYSPLHF TRBJ1-6 TRBV3-1/TRBV3-2
CASSPGFSSNQPQHF TRBJ1-5 TRBV7-9
CASSLGRDNYGYTF TRBJ1-2 TRBV5-1
CASSFSAGGGYNEQFF TRBJ2-1 TRBV7-2
CASSQSDSVNYGYTF TRBJ1-2 TRBV4-1
CASSLLSPRLGRSSYNEQFF TRBJ2-1 TRBV7-8
CASSLVAGGIQETQYF TRBJ2-5 TRBV7-2
CASSLGGTGGLQFF TRBJ2-1 TRBV28
CASSFGQYTEAFF TRBJ1-1 TRBV5-6
CASSYNLAGGDNEQFF TRBJ2-1 TRBV7-9
CASSTRQGMNTEAFF TRBJ1-1 TRBV13
CASSLVTGGNYNEQFF TRBJ2-1 TRBV7-2
CASSQTGGLAGVPLTSYNEQFF TRBJ2-1 TRBV3-1/TRBV3-2
CASSQEGQISSYNSPLHF TRBJ1-6 TRBV4-3
CASSSRGSYEQYF TRBJ2-7 TRBV5-6
CSVAPQGSYNEQFF TRBJ2-1 TRBV29-1